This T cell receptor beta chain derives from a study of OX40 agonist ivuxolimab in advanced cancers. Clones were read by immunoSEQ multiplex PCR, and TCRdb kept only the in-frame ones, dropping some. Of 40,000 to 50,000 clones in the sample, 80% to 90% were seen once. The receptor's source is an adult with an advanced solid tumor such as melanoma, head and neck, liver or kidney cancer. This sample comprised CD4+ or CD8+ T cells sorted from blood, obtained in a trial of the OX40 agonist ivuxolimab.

The CDR3 loop reads CASSAGTPSYNYGYTF. The CDR3, as DNA: TGTGCCAGTAGTGCTGGGACACCCTCATATAACTATGGCTACACCTTC. The chain employs TRBV19 and TRBJ1-2; TRBD1 is a possible D gene (6 bases). The length of the CDR3 is 16 residues. Trimming took 5 bases from V and 1 from J, leaving 17 bases between them. CDR1 and CDR2 (germline): LNHDA, SQIVND (reference sequence).